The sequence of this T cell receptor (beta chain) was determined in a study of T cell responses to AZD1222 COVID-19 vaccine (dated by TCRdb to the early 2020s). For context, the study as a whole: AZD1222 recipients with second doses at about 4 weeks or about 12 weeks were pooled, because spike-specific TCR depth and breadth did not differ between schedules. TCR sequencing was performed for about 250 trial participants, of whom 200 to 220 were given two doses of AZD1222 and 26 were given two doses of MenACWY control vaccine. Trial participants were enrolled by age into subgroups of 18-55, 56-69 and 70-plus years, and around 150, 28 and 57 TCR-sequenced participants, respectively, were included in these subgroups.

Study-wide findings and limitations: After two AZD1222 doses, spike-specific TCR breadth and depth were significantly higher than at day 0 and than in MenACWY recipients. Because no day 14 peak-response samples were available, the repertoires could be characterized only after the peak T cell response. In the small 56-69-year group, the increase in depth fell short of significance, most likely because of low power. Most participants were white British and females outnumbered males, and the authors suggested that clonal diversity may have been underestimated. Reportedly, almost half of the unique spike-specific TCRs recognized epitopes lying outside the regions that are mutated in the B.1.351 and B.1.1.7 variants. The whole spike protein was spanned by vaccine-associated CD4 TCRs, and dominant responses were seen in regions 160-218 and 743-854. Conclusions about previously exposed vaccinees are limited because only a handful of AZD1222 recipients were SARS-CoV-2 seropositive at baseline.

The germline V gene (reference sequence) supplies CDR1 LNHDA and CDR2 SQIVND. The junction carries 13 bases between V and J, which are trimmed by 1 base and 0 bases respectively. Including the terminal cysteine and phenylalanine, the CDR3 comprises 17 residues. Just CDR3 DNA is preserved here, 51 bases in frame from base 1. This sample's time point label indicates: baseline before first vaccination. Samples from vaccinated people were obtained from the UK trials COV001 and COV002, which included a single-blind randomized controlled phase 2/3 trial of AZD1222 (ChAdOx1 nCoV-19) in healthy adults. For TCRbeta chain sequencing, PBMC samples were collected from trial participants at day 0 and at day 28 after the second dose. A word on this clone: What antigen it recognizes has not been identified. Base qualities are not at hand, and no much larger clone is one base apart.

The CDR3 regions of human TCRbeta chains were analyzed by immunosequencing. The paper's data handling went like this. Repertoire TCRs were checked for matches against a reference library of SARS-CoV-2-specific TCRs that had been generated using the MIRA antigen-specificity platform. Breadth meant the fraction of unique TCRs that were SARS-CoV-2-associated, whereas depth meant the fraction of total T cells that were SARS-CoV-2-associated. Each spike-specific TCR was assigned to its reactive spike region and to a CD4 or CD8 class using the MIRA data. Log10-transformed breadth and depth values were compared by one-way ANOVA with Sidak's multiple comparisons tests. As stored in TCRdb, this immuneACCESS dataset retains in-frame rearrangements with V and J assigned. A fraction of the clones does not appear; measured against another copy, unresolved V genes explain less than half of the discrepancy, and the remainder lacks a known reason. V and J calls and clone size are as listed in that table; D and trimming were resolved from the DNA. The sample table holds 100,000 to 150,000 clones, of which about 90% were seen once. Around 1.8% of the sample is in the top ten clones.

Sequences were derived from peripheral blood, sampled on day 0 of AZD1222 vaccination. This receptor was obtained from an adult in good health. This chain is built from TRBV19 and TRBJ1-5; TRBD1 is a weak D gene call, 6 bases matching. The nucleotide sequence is TGTGCCAGTAGTATAGTCAGGGGCCCTTATAGCAATCAGCCCCAGCATTTT. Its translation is CASSIVRGPYSNQPQHF.